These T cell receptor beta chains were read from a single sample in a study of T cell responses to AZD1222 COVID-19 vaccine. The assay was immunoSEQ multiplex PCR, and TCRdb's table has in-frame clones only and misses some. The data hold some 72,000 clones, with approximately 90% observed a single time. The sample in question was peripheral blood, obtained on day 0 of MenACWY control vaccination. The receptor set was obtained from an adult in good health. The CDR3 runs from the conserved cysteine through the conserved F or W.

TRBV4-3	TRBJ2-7	CASSQDRGYEQYF
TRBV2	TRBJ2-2	CASRAGTRANTGELFF
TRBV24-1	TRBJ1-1	CATGGGPTEAFF
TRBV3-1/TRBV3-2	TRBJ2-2	CASSQIASGGRTGELFF
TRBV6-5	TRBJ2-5	CASSRTGGETQYF
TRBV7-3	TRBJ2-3	CASSLSGTDTQYF
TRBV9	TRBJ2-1	CASSVLGSGLADEQFF
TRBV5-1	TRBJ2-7	CASSPQGGLDEQYF
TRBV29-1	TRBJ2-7	CSVAQGYEQYF
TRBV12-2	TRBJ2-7	CASRPRGTKKTYEQYF
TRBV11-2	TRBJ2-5	CASSLSYQETQYF
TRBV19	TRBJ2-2	CASSILGGTGAAGELFF
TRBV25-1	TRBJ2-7	CASSEDRVQYF
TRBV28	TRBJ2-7	CASSEQWDGEQYF
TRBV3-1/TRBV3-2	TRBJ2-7	CASSQGNRRSSYEQYF
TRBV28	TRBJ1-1	CASGFEQGSTSEAFF
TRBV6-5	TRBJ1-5	CASSYRRHPNQPQHF